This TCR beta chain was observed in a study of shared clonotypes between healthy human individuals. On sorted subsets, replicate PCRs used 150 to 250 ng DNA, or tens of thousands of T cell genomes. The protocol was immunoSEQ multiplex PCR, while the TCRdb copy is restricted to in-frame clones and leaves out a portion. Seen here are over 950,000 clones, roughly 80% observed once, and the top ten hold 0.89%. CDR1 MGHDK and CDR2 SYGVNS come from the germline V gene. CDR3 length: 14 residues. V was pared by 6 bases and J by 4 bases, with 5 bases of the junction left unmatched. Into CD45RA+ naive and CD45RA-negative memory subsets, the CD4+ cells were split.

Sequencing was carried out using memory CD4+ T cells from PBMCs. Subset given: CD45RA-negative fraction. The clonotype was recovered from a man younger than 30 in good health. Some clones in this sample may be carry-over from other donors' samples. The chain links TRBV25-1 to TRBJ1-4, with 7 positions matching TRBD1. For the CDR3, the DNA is TGTGCCAGCAGCCGGGACAGACTTAATGAAAAACTGTTTTTT. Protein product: CASSRDRLNEKLFF.